A selection of T cell receptor beta chains follows, all from one sample in a study of shared clonotypes between healthy human individuals. The table came from immunoSEQ multiplex PCR; TCRdb's copy has only in-frame clones and leaves some out. The sample has around 2,000,000 clones; approximately 94% are singletons. The material sequenced was naive CD8+ T cells from PBMCs. These TCRs come from a man aged 18 to 29 in good health. Some clones in this sample may be carry-over from other donors' samples. CDR3s include the opening cysteine and the closing phenylalanine or tryptophan. The D gene is left open where the match is weak. Rows give clone size only sometimes, using once, few, many, or a class for an expanded clone.

length	V	D	J	size	DNA	CDR3
16	TRBV27	.	TRBJ1-5	.	TGTGCCAGCAGTCTCCACGGGGGGGCGAGCAATCAGCCCCAGCATTTT	CASSLHGGASNQPQHF
14	TRBV9	.	TRBJ2-1	.	TGTGCCAGCAGCATGACCCCAACGGGCAATGAGCAGTTCTTC	CASSMTPTGNEQFF
13	TRBV7-2	.	TRBJ1-1	.	TGTGCCAGCACCAAGGGATTAAACACTGAAGCTTTCTTT	CASTKGLNTEAFF
15	TRBV5-1	.	TRBJ1-4	.	TGCGCCAGCAGCTTGATCGGGGCAACTAATGAAAAACTGTTTTTT	CASSLIGATNEKLFF
13	TRBV27	.	TRBJ2-7	.	TGTGCCAGCAGTTTGGGACGCTCCTACGAGCAGTACTTC	CASSLGRSYEQYF
13	TRBV18	.	TRBJ2-5	.	TGTGCCAGCTCACCGGCTAGCAAGGAGACCCAGTACTTC	CASSPASKETQYF
17	TRBV10-3	.	TRBJ1-2	.	TGTGCCATCAGTCGAGACATCCTTCCCCCGAACGGAGATGGCTACACCTTC	CAISRDILPPNGDGYTF
13	TRBV15	.	TRBJ2-2	few	TGTGCCACCAGCATTGAGGGAGCCGGGGAGCTGTTTTTT	CATSIEGAGELFF
15	TRBV4-2	.	TRBJ2-5	.	TGTGCCAGCAGCCCAGGGGGGGTGTCAGAAGAGACCCAGTACTTC	CASSPGGVSEETQYF
15	TRBV5-8	.	TRBJ1-5	.	TGTGCCAGCAGCTTGAGAGGGCGCGTCAATCAGCCCCAGCATTTT	CASSLRGRVNQPQHF
16	TRBV27	.	TRBJ1-2	.	TGTGCCAGCAGTCCTAGGGCCGGGACCCTTGGCTATGGCTACACCTTC	CASSPRAGTLGYGYTF
16	TRBV13	TRBD2	TRBJ2-7	.	TGTGCCACCTCCAAACCCGGGACTAGCGGGAGTAGAGAGCAGTACTTC	CATSKPGTSGSREQYF
16	TRBV28	.	TRBJ2-1	.	TGTGCCAGCAGTTCCCGCCCCTTGGCGGGAAGCAATGAGCAGTTCTTC	CASSSRPLAGSNEQFF
16	TRBV4-2	TRBD1	TRBJ1-1	.	TGTGCCAGCAGCCAAGGCCCCCAGGGGGCGAACACTGAAGCTTTCTTT	CASSQGPQGANTEAFF
14	TRBV10-3	.	TRBJ2-7	.	TGTGCCATCAGAATACTGGACGGAAACTACGAGCAGTACTTC	CAIRILDGNYEQYF
12	TRBV5-1	.	TRBJ2-1	.	TGCGCCAGCAGCTTGATCGGCCATGAGCAGTTCTTC	CASSLIGHEQFF
14	TRBV5-1	.	TRBJ1-1	once	TGCGCCAGCAGCCCGGTGGGGGGTTGGACTGAAGCTTTCTTT	CASSPVGGWTEAFF
17	TRBV11-2	.	TRBJ2-3	.	TGTGCCAGCGCGAGAAGAAAGGGCCGAATCGACACAGATACGCAGTATTTT	CASARRKGRIDTDTQYF
15	TRBV15	.	TRBJ2-3	.	TGTGCCACCAGCAGACTGAAAAGGGGCACAGATACGCAGTATTTT	CATSRLKRGTDTQYF
15	TRBV5-1	TRBD2	TRBJ2-7	.	TGCGCCAGCAGCTCTTTAGCGGGAGTAATCTACGAGCAGTACTTC	CASSSLAGVIYEQYF
11	TRBV12-2	.	TRBJ1-2	.	TGTGCAAGGCGTCCTAACTATGGCTACACCTTC	CARRPNYGYTF
14	TRBV6-6	.	TRBJ2-7	.	TGTGCCAGCAGTACCAGACTAGAACCCTACGAGCAGTACTTC	CASSTRLEPYEQYF